These T cell receptor beta chains were read from a single sample in a study of T-cell memory formation after mild COVID-19. TCRdb passed the 5' RACE reads through MiXCR, listing each CDR3 protein once. The sample includes around 320,000 distinct CDR3 sequences, around 28% of them seen just once. The sample consisted of PBMCs or a T cell subset sorted from them (not recorded which). Receptors were obtained from an adult woman who had mild COVID-19 (a few samples of this study predate the infection). Cell type and time point are not known. CDR3s include the opening cysteine and the closing phenylalanine or tryptophan. D genes are given only for firm matches. A row's size may be missing; if present it is once, few, many or a size class.

D,J,V,size,DNA,CDR3
TRBD2,TRBJ2-3,TRBV7-9,few,TGTGCCGGAGCCGCTAGCGGGAGGGCAGATACGCAGTATTTT,CAGAASGRADTQYF
TRBD1,TRBJ2-1,TRBV9,NA,TGTGCCAGCAGCGTGTCAGGGGGCGATGAGCAGTTCTTC,CASSVSGGDEQFF
NA,TRBJ2-5,TRBV29-1,many,TGCAGCGCGGGGGATCAAGAGACCCAGTACTTC,CSAGDQETQYF
TRBD1,TRBJ1-4,TRBV14,NA,TGTGCCAGCAGCCAAGAATCAACTTTGTGGGACAGACTTGAAAAACTGTTTTTT,CASSQESTLWDRLEKLFF
TRBD2,TRBJ2-1,TRBV29-1,few,TGCAGCGTTTGGGGCCTAGCGGGAGGGCTTGGGTACAATGAGCAGTTCTTC,CSVWGLAGGLGYNEQFF
NA,TRBJ2-3,TRBV24-1,few,TGTGCCACCAGTGATTTGACGGGGAGCACAGATACGCAGTATTTT,CATSDLTGSTDTQYF
NA,TRBJ1-6,TRBV9,NA,TGTGCCAGCAACCCCCAAGGCTCCTATAATTCACCCCTCCACTTT,CASNPQGSYNSPLHF
TRBD1,TRBJ1-1,TRBV12-3/TRBV12-4,few,TGTGCCAGCAGGCTCACAGGGGTTGAATCCCTATTGGGCACTGAAGCTTTCTTT,CASRLTGVESLLGTEAFF
TRBD2,TRBJ2-5,TRBV7-2,few,TGTGCCAGCAGCCCAGGGACTAAACAGACCCAGTACTTC,CASSPGTKQTQYF
TRBD2,TRBJ2-1,TRBV20-1,NA,TGCAGTGTGAGCGGGAGAGGGAATGAGCAGTTCTTC,CSVSGRGNEQFF
TRBD1,TRBJ1-6,TRBV19,NA,TGTGCCAGTAGTCCACCGGGACAGAGCTCCTATAATTCACCCCTCCACTTT,CASSPPGQSSYNSPLHF
NA,TRBJ1-5,TRBV6-2/TRBV6-3,NA,TGTGCCAGCAGTTACGTCCAGACCAATCAGCCCCAGCATTTT,CASSYVQTNQPQHF
NA,TRBJ2-1,TRBV5-1,NA,TGCGCCAGCAGCCCAGTGACGGGAACCTACAATGAGCAGTTCTTC,CASSPVTGTYNEQFF
NA,TRBJ1-1,TRBV3-1,NA,TGTGCCAGCAGCCCTACAGTGGCTATGAACACTGAAGCTTTCTTT,CASSPTVAMNTEAFF
TRBD2,TRBJ2-1,TRBV20-1,NA,TGCAGTGCTAGGCGAAGCGGGGGGGCTTATAATGAGCAGTTCTTC,CSARRSGGAYNEQFF
NA,TRBJ1-1,TRBV7-9,few,TGTGCCAGCAGCCGTGGCGGGGGGCGTGATGGCACTGAAGCTTTCTTT,CASSRGGGRDGTEAFF
NA,TRBJ2-3,TRBV18,few,TGTGCCAGCTCACCAAATGGTCCTACAGATACGCAGTATTTT,CASSPNGPTDTQYF
NA,TRBJ2-7,TRBV7-7,many,TGTGCCAGCAGCTTAGGAGCAGGGGCACAATACGAGCAGTACTTC,CASSLGAGAQYEQYF
TRBD1,TRBJ1-2,TRBV27,NA,TGTGCCAGCAGCCGACAGGGGTGGGAGTATGGCTACACCTTC,CASSRQGWEYGYTF
NA,TRBJ2-7,TRBV4-3,NA,TGCGCCAGCAGCGCCGCGAGGGGCCAACCCTACGAGCAGTACTTC,CASSAARGQPYEQYF
TRBD1,TRBJ2-2,TRBV5-4,few,TGTGCCAGCAGCATAGGACAGGGGGCGAACACCGGGGAGCTGTTTTTT,CASSIGQGANTGELFF
TRBD2,TRBJ2-1,TRBV6-2/TRBV6-3,many,TGTGCCAGCAGTTACTCCCCTCCTAGCGGAATATACAATGAGCAGTTCTTC,CASSYSPPSGIYNEQFF
TRBD1,TRBJ1-1,TRBV5-1,NA,TGCGCCAGCAGCTTGCGGACAGGGGACACTGAAGCTTTCTTT,CASSLRTGDTEAFF
TRBD1,TRBJ1-1,TRBV9,NA,TGTGCCAGCAGCGCCGGGGACAGGCCGAACACTGAAGCTTTCTTT,CASSAGDRPNTEAFF
NA,TRBJ2-7,TRBV24-1,few,TGTGCCACCAGTCCGGCCAGGGAACCCTACGAGCAGTACTTC,CATSPAREPYEQYF
TRBD1,TRBJ2-7,TRBV4-1,NA,TGCGCCAGCAGCCTGATAGGGACAGACTCCTACGAGCAGTACTTC,CASSLIGTDSYEQYF
NA,TRBJ1-2,TRBV29-1,NA,TGCAGCGTTGAACCCGCAGGCTATGGCTACACCTTC,CSVEPAGYGYTF
TRBD1,TRBJ2-4,TRBV7-9,few,TGTGCCAGCAGCTTAGTCGTCGGACAGGGGGCCAAAAACATTCAGTACTTC,CASSLVVGQGAKNIQYF
TRBD1,TRBJ1-6,TRBV6-5,NA,TGTGCCAGCGGCAAGGGACAGGGTACTTCACCCCTCCACTTT,CASGKGQGTSPLHF
NA,TRBJ1-1,TRBV29-1,NA,TGCAGCGCCCGTGGGACCCCGAACACTGAAGCTTTCTTT,CSARGTPNTEAFF
TRBD1,TRBJ1-6,TRBV15,few,TGTGCCACCAGCAGAATACAGGGGGCCGCTGAGAAAACACCCCTCCACTTT,CATSRIQGAAEKTPLHF
TRBD2,TRBJ2-3,TRBV30,NA,TGTGCCTGGGGACCAGGACTAGCGGGAACAGATACGCAGTATTTT,CAWGPGLAGTDTQYF
NA,TRBJ2-2,TRBV6-5,NA,TGTGCCAGCAGTTTGTCCGTCGGCGGGGAGCTGTTTTTT,CASSLSVGGELFF
NA,TRBJ2-6,TRBV15,NA,TGTGCCACCAGCCACCTGTGGAGATCTGGGGCCAACGTCCTGACTTTC,CATSHLWRSGANVLTF
NA,TRBJ1-2,TRBV20-1,NA,TGCAGTGCTAGGGATGGGGGCGAAGTTTATGGCTACACCTTC,CSARDGGEVYGYTF
NA,TRBJ2-3,TRBV9,NA,TGTGCCAGCAGCCCCTTCTTGGGGGGCACAGATACGCAGTATTTT,CASSPFLGGTDTQYF
TRBD1,TRBJ1-5,TRBV7-6,NA,TGTGCCAGCAGCTCTACCGTAGGGGGACAGGACAATCAGCCCCGGCATTTT,CASSSTVGGQDNQPRHF
TRBD2,TRBJ2-3,TRBV27,NA,TGTGCCAGCAGACTAGCGCATTTTACCGGGGATACGCAGTATTTT,CASRLAHFTGDTQYF
NA,TRBJ2-1,TRBV29-1,few,TGCAGCGTGCCCGAAGGGCCCTCCTACAATGAGCAGTTCTTC,CSVPEGPSYNEQFF
TRBD2,TRBJ2-3,TRBV15,many,TGTGCCACCAGCAGAGCCCGGACTAGCGGCACAGATACGCAGTATTTT,CATSRARTSGTDTQYF
TRBD1,TRBJ2-3,TRBV20-1,NA,TGCAGTGCCGAGGGGGCATCGAGCACAGATGCGCAGTATTTT,CSAEGASSTDAQYF
TRBD2,TRBJ2-4,TRBV20-1,NA,TGCAGTGCTAGAAAGGGCGGGAGTGGAAACATTCAGTACTTC,CSARKGGSGNIQYF
NA,TRBJ2-2,TRBV7-6,few,TGTGCCAGCAGCATACGACAGGCCGGGGAGCTGTTTTTT,CASSIRQAGELFF
NA,TRBJ2-6,TRBV15,NA,TGTGCCACCAGCAGATCCACCCCTACTGGGGCCAACGTCCTGACTTTC,CATSRSTPTGANVLTF
TRBD1,TRBJ2-1,TRBV7-9,NA,TGTGCCAGCAGCCCCAGACAGGGGACCTCCCGTGAGCAGTTCTTC,CASSPRQGTSREQFF
NA,TRBJ2-3,TRBV19,NA,TGTGCCAGTAGTATGAGGGGAAGCACAGATACGCAGTATTTT,CASSMRGSTDTQYF
TRBD1,TRBJ1-4,TRBV29-1,few,TGCAGCGTTGCTTCCGGGACAGGGGGGGAAAAACTGTTTTTT,CSVASGTGGEKLFF
TRBD2,TRBJ2-1,TRBV12-3/TRBV12-4,few,TGTGCCAGCAGTTCCCTAGCGGCCCCCGCCGGGGAGCAGTTCTTC,CASSSLAAPAGEQFF
NA,TRBJ1-4,TRBV30,NA,TGTGCCTGGAGTATAGGTGAAAAACTGTTTTTT,CAWSIGEKLFF
TRBD1,TRBJ2-7,TRBV2,NA,TGTGCCAGCAGTGAAGTGGACAGGGGGACCTACGAGCAGTACTTC,CASSEVDRGTYEQYF